The present entry profiles one TCR beta chain with its context. Its matching antigen is unknown. The conserved final phenylalanine or tryptophan is absent from the CDR3, which likely points to a read error. The data were produced by immunoSEQ multiplex PCR, yet TCRdb's version contains in-frame clones alone and is incomplete. This sample has around 55,000 clones, with around 77% found just once. The sample comes from a study of OX40 agonist ivuxolimab in advanced cancers. Study results and limitations: Low normalized T-cell clonal expansion also characterized some of the nonresponders. At doses 0.1 to 3.0 mg/kg, CD4+ and CD8+ clones expanded.

The germline CDR1 and CDR2 sequences are KGHSH and LQKENI. V was shortened by 0 bases and J by 9 bases, with 14 bases between the two germline ends. The CDR3 has 14 residues. The sequence was obtained from an adult with an advanced solid tumor such as melanoma, head and neck, liver or kidney cancer. This sample comprised CD4+ or CD8+ T cells sorted from blood, obtained in a trial of the OX40 agonist ivuxolimab. The V call is TRBV18, the J call TRBJ1-1; D perhaps matches TRBD1 (5 bases). This chain's CDR3 is CASSPPAGNVKAFS. In nucleotides, the CDR3 is TGTGCCAGCTCACCACCGGCAGGGAATGTAAAAGCTTTCTCT.